One and the same sample provided the 8 T cell receptor beta chains below, sequenced in a study. TCRdb itself ran the 5' RACE reads through MiXCR, one entry per CDR3 protein. The sample holds 62,000 or so distinct CDR3 sequences, just under 30% seen once. The sample was tumor-infiltrating naive CD4+ T cells sorted from the breast tumor. The sample's subset: naive CD4+ T cells, CD4+CD45RA+CD25-. All receptors derive from a female donor with breast cancer.

V usage is TRBV5-4 and J usage is TRBJ2-5, with a tentative D call TRBD1 (6 bases). The V end was cut by 5 bases, the J end by 2 bases, with 10 bases between. Germline V gene sequence: CDR1 SGHNT, CDR2 YYREEE (reference sequence). The CDR3 totals 13 residues. Written as DNA, the CDR3 is TGTGCCAGCAGTCCAGGGGTACAAGAGACCCAGTACTTC. Translating it yields CASSPGVQETQYF. Complete variable domain (other parts from reference TRBV5-4 and TRBJ2-5): ETGVTQSPTHLIKTRGQQVTLRCSSQSGHNTVSWYQQALGQGPQFIFQYYREEENGRGNFPPRFSGLQFPNYSSELNVNALELDDSALYLCASSPGVQETQYFGPGTRLLVL.

The V call is TRBV5-1, the J call TRBJ2-1, with 11 bases fitting TRBD1. V dropped 0 bases and J dropped 6; count of bases not matched to a gene: 8. This CDR3 has 17 residues. CDR1 and CDR2 (germline): SGHRS, YFSETQ. This CDR3 is CASSLGTGGALSNEQFF. Here the CDR3 DNA reads TGCGCCAGCAGCTTGGGGACAGGGGGCGCGTTATCCAATGAGCAGTTCTTC.

The J gene is TRBJ1-5, the V gene TRBV20-1, with a possible D match to TRBD1 (5 bases). V lost 5 bases to trimming and J lost 0 bases, with 11 bases between them. Germline-derived CDR1 and CDR2 are DFQATT and SNEGSKA (reference sequence). The CDR3 consists of 14 residues. CDR3: CSAGPGASNQPQHF. CDR3 nucleotides: TGCAGTGCTGGACCCGGGGCTAGCAATCAGCCCCAGCATTTT.

The table lists this clonotype with many counts. This rearrangement joins TRBV19 to TRBJ1-1, with TRBD1 identical over 12 bases. After removal of 9 bases from V and 4 bases from J, the junction contained 18 bases not matched to a gene. Germline CDR1 is LNHDA and CDR2 is SQIVND (reference sequence). CDR3 length: 18 residues. Here the CDR3 reads CASPVPWDRGRVGTEAFF. In DNA form, the CDR3 reads TGTGCCAGCCCAGTGCCCTGGGACAGGGGGCGAGTGGGCACTGAAGCTTTCTTT.

A few counts support this clonotype. V gene TRBV21-1 combines with J gene TRBJ1-4. TRBV21-1 is deemed a pseudogene. This CDR3 region has 13 residues. The CDR3 spells CAGGRATNEKLFF. CDR3 coding DNA: TGTGCTGGCGGGAGGGCCACTAATGAAAAACTGTTTTTT.

Concerning this clonotype itself: This sequence may be a read error, since a much larger clone differs from it by one base. The final CDR3 position lacks the conserved phenylalanine or tryptophan, pointing to a likely read error. This chain links TRBV7-2 with TRBJ2-1, with D unclear. The CDR3 contains 12 residues. Deletions cut 5 bases from V and 3 bases from J, with 5 bases between. In germline, CDR1 is SGHTA, CDR2 FQGNSA. CDR3 region: CASSLNYNEQFV. DNA for the CDR3: TGTGCCAGCAGCCTTAACTACAATGAGCAGTTCGTC.

V gene TRBV29-1 combines with J gene TRBJ2-1, with 13 bases matching TRBD2. The CDR3 spans 15 residues. The germline gives CDR1 SQVTM, CDR2 ANQGSEA. Germline trimming cut 4 bases from V and 4 bases from J; bases unmatched to any gene: 4. The CDR3 reads CSVAGLAGVYNEQFF. CDR3 DNA: TGCAGCGTTGCCGGACTAGCGGGAGTATACAATGAGCAGTTCTTC.

This clonotype came up a few times. The chain links TRBV5-4 to TRBJ2-3; no clear D gene. This CDR3 spans 14 amino acids. V shed 5 bases and J shed 3 bases, with 13 bases lying between them. CDR1 and CDR2 (germline): SGHNT, YYREEE (reference sequence). CDR3 sequence: CASRTDVETDTQYF. CDR3 DNA sequence: TGTGCCAGCAGGACCGACGTGGAGACAGATACGCAGTATTTT.